These T cell receptor beta chains were read from a single sample in a study of shared clonotypes between healthy human individuals. TCRdb's copy holds only in-frame clones and misses some; the assay was immunoSEQ multiplex PCR. This sample yields around 1.1 million clones, of which around three quarters are seen a single time; 0.5% to 0.65% belongs to the top ten. The sequenced material came from memory CD4+ T cells from PBMCs. These receptors all come from a man in his late teens or twenties in good health. Some clones in this sample may be carry-over from other donors' samples. Both conserved end residues are part of each CDR3. Fields, in order: J gene, D gene, clone size, V gene, CDR3 protein, CDR3 DNA. The D gene is left open where the match is weak. Not every row has a clone size; where given, it reads once, few, many or a size class.

j_call: TRBJ1-1
d_call: .
clone_size: .
v_call: TRBV2
cdr3_aa: CASSDWGKGNTEAFF
cdr3_nt: TGTGCCAGCAGTGACTGGGGGAAGGGGAACACTGAAGCTTTCTTT

j_call: TRBJ1-1
d_call: .
clone_size: once
v_call: TRBV7-2
cdr3_aa: CASSLGQIMNTEAFF
cdr3_nt: TGTGCCAGCAGCTTAGGGCAGATTATGAACACTGAAGCTTTCTTT

j_call: TRBJ2-2
d_call: .
clone_size: .
v_call: TRBV7-9
cdr3_aa: CASSQKWQMAGELFF
cdr3_nt: TGTGCCAGCAGCCAGAAATGGCAAATGGCCGGGGAGCTGTTTTTT

j_call: TRBJ2-3
d_call: .
clone_size: many
v_call: TRBV7-9
cdr3_aa: CASSLMTDTQYF
cdr3_nt: TGTGCCAGCAGCTTAATGACAGATACGCAGTATTTT

j_call: TRBJ1-5
d_call: .
clone_size: .
v_call: TRBV2
cdr3_aa: CASTRDNSNQPQHF
cdr3_nt: TGTGCCAGCACCCGAGACAACAGCAATCAGCCCCAGCATTTT

j_call: TRBJ2-7
d_call: TRBD2
clone_size: .
v_call: TRBV18
cdr3_aa: CASSAVSGGVQQYF
cdr3_nt: TGTGCCAGCTCCGCGGTTTCGGGAGGCGTGCAGCAGTACTTC

j_call: TRBJ2-1
d_call: .
clone_size: .
v_call: TRBV9
cdr3_aa: CASSVVGDSYNEQFF
cdr3_nt: TGTGCCAGCAGCGTAGTCGGGGACTCCTACAATGAGCAGTTCTTC

j_call: TRBJ2-1
d_call: .
clone_size: .
v_call: TRBV27
cdr3_aa: CAIAGTPYNEQFF
cdr3_nt: TGTGCCATCGCGGGGACCCCCTACAATGAGCAGTTCTTC

j_call: TRBJ1-5
d_call: .
clone_size: .
v_call: TRBV6-5
cdr3_aa: CASRLLTDQPQHF
cdr3_nt: TGTGCCAGCAGGCTCTTGACCGATCAGCCCCAGCATTTT

j_call: TRBJ2-1
d_call: .
clone_size: .
v_call: TRBV2
cdr3_aa: CASRGLGSPGMLQFF
cdr3_nt: TGTGCCAGCCGGGGTCTCGGGTCCCCGGGGATGTTGCAGTTCTTC

j_call: TRBJ2-7
d_call: TRBD2
clone_size: .
v_call: TRBV28
cdr3_aa: CASTRLAVKYEQYF
cdr3_nt: TGTGCCAGCACACGGCTAGCGGTTAAGTACGAGCAGTACTTC

j_call: TRBJ1-2
d_call: TRBD1
clone_size: .
v_call: TRBV30
cdr3_aa: CAGGQGHYGYTF
cdr3_nt: TGTGCCGGGGGACAGGGGCACTATGGCTACACCTTC

j_call: TRBJ2-7
d_call: TRBD1
clone_size: .
v_call: TRBV28
cdr3_aa: CASSQGAVYEQYF
cdr3_nt: TGTGCCAGCAGTCAGGGGGCAGTCTACGAGCAGTACTTC

j_call: TRBJ1-1
d_call: .
clone_size: .
v_call: TRBV7-9
cdr3_aa: CASSLDSMNTEAFF
cdr3_nt: TGTGCCAGCAGTTTGGACAGTATGAACACTGAAGCTTTCTTT

j_call: TRBJ2-7
d_call: TRBD1
clone_size: few
v_call: TRBV4-2
cdr3_aa: CASSQEGTVTYEQYF
cdr3_nt: TGTGCCAGCAGCCAAGAGGGGACAGTGACTTACGAGCAGTACTTC

j_call: TRBJ1-1
d_call: TRBD1
clone_size: .
v_call: TRBV6-5
cdr3_aa: CASRNRGTGDTEAFF
cdr3_nt: TGTGCCAGCAGAAACAGGGGAACTGGGGACACTGAAGCTTTCTTT

j_call: TRBJ2-7
d_call: TRBD2
clone_size: .
v_call: TRBV19
cdr3_aa: CASSRKRDPVYEQYF
cdr3_nt: TGTGCCAGTAGTAGGAAGCGGGACCCAGTCTACGAGCAGTACTTC

j_call: TRBJ2-7
d_call: .
clone_size: .
v_call: TRBV7-2
cdr3_aa: CASALLPRSSYEQYF
cdr3_nt: TGTGCCAGCGCCTTACTCCCCAGATCTTCCTACGAGCAGTACTTC

j_call: TRBJ2-2
d_call: .
clone_size: .
v_call: TRBV5-1
cdr3_aa: CASSSTGSGGGELFF
cdr3_nt: TGCGCCAGCAGCTCGACAGGTTCAGGAGGCGGGGAGCTGTTTTTT

j_call: TRBJ2-1
d_call: TRBD2
clone_size: .
v_call: TRBV9
cdr3_aa: CARRLAGGWNEQFF
cdr3_nt: TGTGCCAGGAGACTAGCGGGAGGTTGGAATGAGCAGTTCTTC

j_call: TRBJ1-1
d_call: .
clone_size: .
v_call: TRBV10-3
cdr3_aa: CASHRDFGTEAFF
cdr3_nt: TGTGCCTCACACAGGGATTTCGGCACTGAAGCTTTCTTT

j_call: TRBJ2-7
d_call: TRBD1
clone_size: .
v_call: TRBV27
cdr3_aa: CASSPDRFIEQYF
cdr3_nt: TGTGCCAGCAGTCCGGACAGGTTCATAGAGCAGTACTTC

j_call: TRBJ2-7
d_call: TRBD1
clone_size: .
v_call: TRBV5-6
cdr3_aa: CASSSPGTGASYEQYF
cdr3_nt: TGTGCCAGCAGTTCACCCGGGACAGGAGCCTCCTACGAGCAGTACTTC

j_call: TRBJ2-1
d_call: .
clone_size: .
v_call: TRBV28
cdr3_aa: CASTTSIYEQFF
cdr3_nt: TGTGCCAGCACCACTAGTATTTATGAGCAGTTCTTC

j_call: TRBJ1-4
d_call: .
clone_size: .
v_call: TRBV5-1
cdr3_aa: CASSLVVNEKLFF
cdr3_nt: TGCGCCAGCAGCTTGGTGGTCAATGAAAAACTGTTTTTT

j_call: TRBJ2-1
d_call: .
clone_size: few
v_call: TRBV9
cdr3_aa: CASSVEWETHNEQFF
cdr3_nt: TGTGCCAGCAGCGTAGAGTGGGAGACCCACAATGAGCAGTTCTTC

j_call: TRBJ2-2
d_call: .
clone_size: .
v_call: TRBV27
cdr3_aa: CASSFSGAGTGELFF
cdr3_nt: TGTGCCAGCAGTTTCTCAGGGGCGGGGACCGGGGAGCTGTTTTTT

j_call: TRBJ2-1
d_call: TRBD2
clone_size: .
v_call: TRBV7-2
cdr3_aa: CASSLETSGIYNEQFF
cdr3_nt: TGTGCCAGCAGCTTAGAGACTAGCGGGATCTACAATGAGCAGTTCTTC

j_call: TRBJ2-1
d_call: TRBD2
clone_size: .
v_call: TRBV4-1
cdr3_aa: CASSQEGLAVYNEQFF
cdr3_nt: TGCGCCAGCAGCCAGGAGGGACTAGCGGTATACAATGAGCAGTTCTTC

j_call: TRBJ2-2
d_call: TRBD2
clone_size: once
v_call: TRBV28
cdr3_aa: CASTPSGLAAGELFF
cdr3_nt: TGTGCCAGCACCCCATCGGGACTAGCCGCCGGGGAGCTGTTTTTT

j_call: TRBJ1-2
d_call: .
clone_size: .
v_call: TRBV5-5
cdr3_aa: CASSLATSAGLNYGYTF
cdr3_nt: TGTGCCAGCAGCTTGGCCACGTCAGCTGGTCTTAACTATGGCTACACCTTC

j_call: TRBJ1-5
d_call: TRBD1
clone_size: few
v_call: TRBV6-1
cdr3_aa: CASSQGQGATYSNQPQHF
cdr3_nt: TGTGCCAGCAGTCAAGGACAGGGGGCAACTTATAGCAATCAGCCCCAGCATTTT

j_call: TRBJ1-5
d_call: .
clone_size: few
v_call: TRBV5-6
cdr3_aa: CASSLRISGPQHF
cdr3_nt: TGTGCCAGCAGCTTAAGGATCTCGGGGCCCCAGCATTTT

j_call: TRBJ2-7
d_call: TRBD1
clone_size: once
v_call: TRBV5-4
cdr3_aa: CASSQGGTSSYEQYF
cdr3_nt: TGTGCCAGCAGCCAAGGGGGCACCTCCTCCTACGAGCAGTACTTC

j_call: TRBJ2-7
d_call: TRBD1
clone_size: .
v_call: TRBV10-3
cdr3_aa: CAISAGTGGYEQYF
cdr3_nt: TGTGCCATCAGTGCCGGTACAGGGGGCTACGAGCAGTACTTC

j_call: TRBJ2-3
d_call: TRBD1
clone_size: .
v_call: TRBV7-2
cdr3_aa: CASSSRGGASTDTQYF
cdr3_nt: TGTGCCAGCAGCTCCCGAGGGGGCGCGAGCACAGATACGCAGTATTTT

j_call: TRBJ2-7
d_call: TRBD2
clone_size: once
v_call: TRBV30
cdr3_aa: CAWRTSGTYEQYF
cdr3_nt: TGTGCCTGGAGGACTAGCGGGACATACGAGCAGTACTTC

j_call: TRBJ2-1
d_call: TRBD2
clone_size: .
v_call: TRBV4-3
cdr3_aa: CASSQVGLLAGRTHEQFF
cdr3_nt: TGCGCCAGCAGCCAAGTAGGGTTACTAGCGGGAAGGACCCATGAGCAGTTCTTC

j_call: TRBJ2-7
d_call: TRBD1
clone_size: .
v_call: TRBV10-3
cdr3_aa: CAITPGQGVSYEQYF
cdr3_nt: TGTGCCATCACCCCCGGACAGGGGGTTAGCTACGAGCAGTACTTC

j_call: TRBJ2-1
d_call: TRBD1
clone_size: .
v_call: TRBV18
cdr3_aa: CASSKGTGMYNEQFF
cdr3_nt: TGTGCCAGCTCCAAGGGGACAGGGATGTACAATGAGCAGTTCTTC

j_call: TRBJ2-1
d_call: .
clone_size: .
v_call: TRBV13
cdr3_aa: CASSRVRDVNEQFF
cdr3_nt: TGTGCCAGCAGCCGCGTGAGGGACGTCAATGAGCAGTTCTTC

j_call: TRBJ2-7
d_call: TRBD1
clone_size: .
v_call: TRBV7-9
cdr3_aa: CASSSPGTGDPYEQYF
cdr3_nt: TGTGCCAGCAGTTCTCCCGGGACAGGGGATCCCTACGAGCAGTACTTC

j_call: TRBJ2-5
d_call: .
clone_size: .
v_call: TRBV21-1
cdr3_aa: CASTPGQGTKQETQYF
cdr3_nt: TGTGCCAGCACCCCGGGACAGGGGACTAAACAAGAGACCCAGTACTTC

j_call: TRBJ1-5
d_call: .
clone_size: .
v_call: TRBV30
cdr3_aa: CAWSTGTINQPQHF
cdr3_nt: TGTGCCTGGAGTACTGGGACTATCAACCAGCCCCAGCATTTT

j_call: TRBJ1-5
d_call: TRBD1
clone_size: many
v_call: TRBV2
cdr3_aa: CASRGDREHQPQHF
cdr3_nt: TGTGCCAGTCGCGGGGACAGGGAACATCAGCCCCAGCATTTT

j_call: TRBJ2-3
d_call: .
clone_size: .
v_call: TRBV29-1
cdr3_aa: CSVEGAQVTDTQYF
cdr3_nt: TGCAGCGTTGAAGGCGCGCAGGTCACAGATACGCAGTATTTT

j_call: TRBJ1-1
d_call: .
clone_size: .
v_call: TRBV18
cdr3_aa: CASSPLSAGTEAFF
cdr3_nt: TGTGCCAGCTCACCCCTGTCGGCAGGCACTGAAGCTTTCTTT

j_call: TRBJ2-3
d_call: .
clone_size: .
v_call: TRBV7-9
cdr3_aa: CASSLGLGRITDTQYF
cdr3_nt: TGTGCCAGCAGCTTAGGTCTTGGCAGGATCACAGATACGCAGTATTTT

j_call: TRBJ1-4
d_call: .
clone_size: .
v_call: TRBV5-1
cdr3_aa: CASREGPNFNEKLFF
cdr3_nt: TGCGCCAGCAGGGAGGGGCCTAATTTTAATGAAAAACTGTTTTTT

j_call: TRBJ2-7
d_call: .
clone_size: .
v_call: TRBV5-6
cdr3_aa: CASSLDLGYEQYF
cdr3_nt: TGTGCCAGCAGCTTGGATTTGGGTTACGAGCAGTACTTC

j_call: TRBJ2-5
d_call: TRBD2
clone_size: .
v_call: TRBV5-1
cdr3_aa: CASSPGLASQETQYF
cdr3_nt: TGCGCCAGCAGCCCGGGACTAGCGAGCCAAGAGACCCAGTACTTC

j_call: TRBJ2-3
d_call: .
clone_size: .
v_call: TRBV28
cdr3_aa: CASSLETGAQYF
cdr3_nt: TGTGCCAGCAGTTTGGAGACGGGAGCACAGTATTTT

j_call: TRBJ1-1
d_call: .
clone_size: few
v_call: TRBV7-9
cdr3_aa: CASSSAEAFF
cdr3_nt: TGTGCCAGCAGCAGCGCTGAAGCTTTCTTT